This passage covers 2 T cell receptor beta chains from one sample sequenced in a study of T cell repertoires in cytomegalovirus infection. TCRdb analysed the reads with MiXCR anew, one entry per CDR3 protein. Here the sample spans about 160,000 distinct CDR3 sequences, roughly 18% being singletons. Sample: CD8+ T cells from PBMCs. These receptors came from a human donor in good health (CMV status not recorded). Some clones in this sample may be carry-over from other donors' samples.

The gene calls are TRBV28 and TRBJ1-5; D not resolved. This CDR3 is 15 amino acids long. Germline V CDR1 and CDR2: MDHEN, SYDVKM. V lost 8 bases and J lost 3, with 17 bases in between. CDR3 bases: TGTGCCAGCGTCCTGTGGGCAGGAGTCAATCAGCCCCAGCATTTT. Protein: CASVLWAGVNQPQHF.

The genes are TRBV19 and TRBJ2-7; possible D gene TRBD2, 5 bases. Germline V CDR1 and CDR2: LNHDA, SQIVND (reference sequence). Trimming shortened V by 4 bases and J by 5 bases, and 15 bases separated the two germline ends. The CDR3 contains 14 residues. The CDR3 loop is CASSTVLGRNEQYF. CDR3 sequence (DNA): TGTGCCAGTAGTACGGTATTAGGGAGAAACGAGCAGTACTTC.